The 27 T cell receptor beta chains presented below share a single source sample, sequenced in a study of cytomegalovirus exposure and HLA in healthy donors. PCR involved 60 Vbeta and 13 Jbeta primers. Measured with immunoSEQ multiplex PCR; TCRdb has only the in-frame clones, and not every one. This table lists some 130,000 clones. The material sequenced was PBMCs. The receptors originated from a man aged 18 to 29 in good health and CMV-seronegative.

This rearrangement joins TRBV7-8 to TRBJ1-6; perhaps TRBD1 as D (5 bases). Deletions cut 5 bases from V and 10 bases from J, with 15 bases between. Germline V CDR1 and CDR2: SGHVS, FQNEAQ. The CDR3 covers 14 residues. CDR3 loop: CASSRGALGSPLHF. As DNA, the CDR3 is TGTGCCAGCAGCCGCGGGGCCCTGGGGTCACCCCTCCACTTT.

The V and J genes are TRBV5-8 and TRBJ1-1, with D perhaps matching TRBD1 (6 bases). Germline CDR1 reads SGHTS; CDR2 reads YDEGEE. The CDR3 is made up of 13 amino acids. V was shortened by 2 bases and J by 10 bases, with 15 bases between the two germline ends. The CDR3 spells CASSLVSGVVAFF. CDR3 in DNA: TGTGCCAGCAGCTTAGTTTCAGGGGTAGTAGCTTTCTTT. Combining the CDR3 with reference TRBV5-8 and TRBJ1-1 gives the whole variable domain EAGVTQSPTHLIKTRGQQATLRCSPISGHTSVYWYQQALGLGLQFLLWYDEGEERNRGNFPPRFSGRQFPNYSSELNVNALELEDSALYLCASSLVSGVVAFFGQGTRLTVV.

The chain employs TRBV7-2 and TRBJ2-1; 10 bases agree with TRBD2. CDR1 and CDR2 from the germline V gene are SGHTA and FQGNSA. After removal of 8 bases from V and 4 bases from J, the junction contained 8 bases not matched to a gene. The CDR3 contains 15 residues. The CDR3 DNA reads TGTGCCAGCCGATTTAGCGGGGGGCCGTACAATGAGCAGTTCTTC. This codes for CASRFSGGPYNEQFF.

This chain links TRBV27 with TRBJ1-5, with TRBD1 matching 8 bases. The V segment lost 6 bases and the J segment 5 bases; nucleotides outside the gene matches: 6. Germline CDR1 MNHEY, CDR2 SMNVEV (reference sequence). The CDR3 is made up of 14 amino acids. The CDR3 coding sequence is TGTGCCAGCAGGCAGGGGGCCCAGCATCAGCCCCAGCATTTT. This gives the protein CASRQGAQHQPQHF.

This rearrangement joins TRBV5-6 to TRBJ2-7; the match to TRBD2 covers 8 bases. Germline trimming cut 4 bases from V and 2 bases from J; bases unmatched to any gene: 8. This CDR3 is built from 15 residues. Germline V gene sequence: CDR1 SGHDT, CDR2 YYEEEE. DNA of the CDR3: TGTGCCAGCAGCCCCTTAGCGGGATCAGCCTACGAGCAGTACTTC. This sequence encodes CASSPLAGSAYEQYF.

The rearrangement joins TRBV25-1 to TRBJ2-1; D perhaps matches TRBD2 (5 bases). The CDR3 has 16 amino acids. V was clipped by 2 bases and J by 10 bases, with 21 bases between them. Germline CDR1 is MGHDK and CDR2 is SYGVNS. CDR3 sequence reads: CASSENGGNPRPEQFF. The CDR3 DNA sequence: TGTGCCAGCAGTGAAAATGGAGGAAATCCCCGCCCAGAGCAGTTCTTC.

As regards this clone: One end of the junction fails to match germline, which may point to a read error. The V gene is TRBV6-5, the J gene TRBJ2-7; D is uncertain. CDR3 length: 9 amino acids. Germline CDR1 reads MNHEY; CDR2 reads SVGAGI. The CDR3 DNA follows: TGTGCCAGCAGTTCGCGATCAAACTTC. It codes for CASSSRSNF.

V usage is TRBV6-6 and J usage is TRBJ1-1, with a weak D call TRBD1 (5 bases). The germline V gene has CDR1 MNHNY and CDR2 SVGAGI (reference sequence). This CDR3 comprises 14 residues. V shed 2 bases and J shed 1 base, with 8 bases lying between them. CDR3 sequence reads: CASSYTDKNTEAFF. The CDR3 nucleotides read TGTGCCAGCAGTTACACGGACAAGAACACTGAAGCTTTCTTT.

This chain links TRBV7-9 with TRBJ1-2; 9 positions match TRBD1. The junction had 6 bases not matched to a gene; V was cut back by 2 bases and J by 5 bases. Germline CDR1 SEHNR, CDR2 FQNEAQ (reference sequence). The CDR3 totals 15 residues. The CDR3: CASSLRRDRAYGYTF. The CDR3 DNA follows: TGTGCCAGCAGCTTAAGACGGGACAGGGCATATGGCTACACCTTC. Together with reference TRBV7-9 and TRBJ1-2, the CDR3 gives the full variable domain: DTGVSQNPRHKITKRGQNVTFRCDPISEHNRLYWYRQTLGQGPEFLTYFQNEAQLEKSRLLSDRFSAERPKGSFSTLEIQRTEQGDSAMYLCASSLRRDRAYGYTFGSGTRLTVV.

The chain carries TRBV29-1 and TRBJ2-5; 9 nucleotides agree with TRBD2. Germline loops: CDR1 SQVTM, CDR2 ANQGSEA. The CDR3 spans 15 residues. J gave up 5 bases and V 1 base, and 8 bases lay outside the gene matches. The CDR3 here is CSVEVSGSPPETQYF. In DNA, the CDR3 is TGCAGCGTTGAAGTTAGCGGGAGTCCCCCGGAGACCCAGTACTTC.

The genes are TRBV18 and TRBJ2-7; D unresolved. Germline V lookup: CDR1 KGHSH, CDR2 LQKENI. This CDR3 is built from 13 residues. V gave up 6 bases and J gave up 6 bases, with 15 bases separating them. CDR3 DNA: TGTGCCAGCTCCCCCACCCCCCTAGGCGAGCAGTACTTC. It specifies CASSPTPLGEQYF. The full variable domain, with the rest looked up from reference TRBV18 and TRBJ2-7, is NAGVMQNPRHLVRRRGQEARLRCSPMKGHSHVYWYRQLPEEGLKFMVYLQKENIIDESGMPKERFSAEFPKEGPSILRIQQVVRGDSAAYFCASSPTPLGEQYFGPGTRLTVT.

This sequence joins TRBV18 and TRBJ2-1, with D possibly TRBD2 on 5 matching bases. CDR3 size: 14 residues. The V and J ends lost 3 bases and 5 bases respectively, with 11 bases between them. The germline gives CDR1 KGHSH, CDR2 LQKENI. The CDR3 DNA follows: TGTGCCAGCTCACCCGAGGACTGGAACAATGAGCAGTTCTTC. Its protein is CASSPEDWNNEQFF.

This chain joins TRBV28 and TRBJ1-2, with TRBD1 matching 8 bases. Trimming at V came to 6 bases and at J to 3 bases, leaving 6 bases not matched to a gene. The CDR3 runs to 14 residues. Germline values: CDR1 MDHEN, CDR2 SYDVKM. Here the CDR3 reads CASSQGARDYGYTF. CDR3 in DNA: TGTGCCAGCAGCCAGGGGGCGAGGGACTATGGCTACACCTTC.

This chain joins TRBV5-6 and TRBJ2-2; TRBD2 agrees at 9 bases. The germline gives CDR1 SGHDT, CDR2 YYEEEE. V trimming: 0 bases; J trimming: 0 bases; junction bases outside the gene matches: 3. This CDR3 has 17 amino acids. The CDR3 bases are TGTGCCAGCAGCTTGGTGCTAGCGGGGACGAACACCGGGGAGCTGTTTTTT. Translation gives CASSLVLAGTNTGELFF.

The genes are TRBV7-9 and TRBJ2-3, with 9 bases that match TRBD2. The germline V gene has CDR1 SEHNR and CDR2 FQNEAQ (reference sequence). V was pared by 2 bases and J by 4 bases, with 13 bases of the junction left unmatched. The CDR3 is 18 residues long. CDR3 in DNA: TGTGCCAGCAGCTTATTTGGGACTAGCAGTTTAGACGCAGATACGCAGTATTTT. This encodes CASSLFGTSSLDADTQYF.

This rearrangement joins TRBV28 to TRBJ2-3, with a tentative D call TRBD2 (5 bases). V lost 7 bases and J 5 bases, leaving 10 bases between the germline ends. The germline V gene has CDR1 MDHEN and CDR2 SYDVKM. The length of the CDR3 is 12 residues. The CDR3 loop reads CASTARVDTQYF. The CDR3 DNA is TGTGCCAGCACGGCGCGGGTAGATACGCAGTATTTT.

The chain's CDR3 is CASREQSFNSPLHF. In nucleotides, the CDR3 is TGTGCCAGTAGAGAACAAAGTTTCAATTCACCCCTCCACTTT. The chain employs TRBV19 and TRBJ1-6; D remains ambiguous. Germline assignment: CDR1 LNHDA and CDR2 SQIVND (reference sequence). The germline V and J ends were trimmed by 6 bases and 7 bases, with 13 bases remaining between them. CDR3 size: 14 residues.

This chain uses TRBV28 with TRBJ2-7, with TRBD2 matching over 8 bases. The trim removed 6 bases at V and 6 bases at J, leaving 16 bases unmatched. CDR1 is MDHEN and CDR2 is SYDVKM in the germline V gene. CDR3 length equals 16 residues. The CDR3 nucleotides read TGTGCCAGCAGCACCCCGGGAGGGCCTGAGGTCCTCGAGCAGTACTTC. Encoded protein: CASSTPGGPEVLEQYF.

DNA of the CDR3: TGTGCCAGCAGCCCTAGGGGGCTTGGAGAGACCCAGTACTTC. Protein product: CASSPRGLGETQYF. The chain combines TRBV7-9 with TRBJ2-5; 7 positions agree with TRBD1. The CDR3 runs to 14 residues. Germline CDR1 and CDR2: SEHNR and FQNEAQ (reference sequence). The V segment lost 5 bases and the J segment 4 bases; nucleotides outside the gene matches: 7.

This rearrangement joins TRBV2 to TRBJ2-3; 13 bases agree with TRBD2. The ends lost 4 bases at V and 5 bases at J; junction bases unmatched: 0. CDR1 SNHLY and CDR2 FYNNEI come from the germline V gene. CDR3 length equals 14 residues. The CDR3 nucleotides are TGTGCCAGCAGTGGGACTAGCGGGGGAGATACGCAGTATTTT. Encoded protein: CASSGTSGGDTQYF.

The rearrangement uses TRBV23-1 and TRBJ1-5, with 9 positions matching TRBD1. TRBV23-1 is an open reading frame whose function is uncertain. Trimming took 9 bases from V and 5 from J; bases not matched to a gene: 8. The CDR3 has 14 amino acids. CDR3 nucleotides: TGCGCCAGAAATTTCGGGACAGGGTATCAGCCCCAGCATTTT. This codes for CARNFGTGYQPQHF.

This sequence joins TRBV6-1 and TRBJ2-7; possibly TRBD1 for D (5 bases). V was pared by 4 bases and J by 0 bases, with 7 bases between. This CDR3 comprises 13 residues. Germline-derived CDR1 and CDR2 are MNHNS and SASEGT. CDR3 sequence (DNA): TGTGCCAGCAGTGTTAGGGGCTCCTACGAGCAGTACTTC. Protein product: CASSVRGSYEQYF.

This chain joins TRBV6-1 and TRBJ1-5; TRBD1 aligns across 7 bases. CDR1 is MNHNS, CDR2 SASEGT, per germline. The CDR3 extends over 13 amino acids. V shed 10 bases and J 11 bases; nucleotides not matched to a gene: 14. In DNA form, the CDR3 reads TGTGCCACCTCCGGGACAGCCTTTTTGGCCCAGCATTTT. This sequence encodes CATSGTAFLAQHF.

V and J are TRBV30 and TRBJ1-1; 9 bases are shared with TRBD1. The CDR3 has 13 amino acids. Germline V gene data show CDR1 as GTSNPN and CDR2 as SVGIG (reference sequence). Trimming took 3 bases from V and 1 from J; bases not matched to a gene: 0. DNA for the CDR3: TGTGCCTGGAGGGACAGGGGGAACACTGAAGCTTTCTTT. It specifies CAWRDRGNTEAFF.

This rearrangement joins TRBV4-3 to TRBJ2-7, with a possible D match to TRBD1 (6 bases). Trimming stripped 1 base from V and 5 bases from J, with 12 bases between. CDR3 length: 14 amino acids. Germline V CDR1 and CDR2: LGHNA, YSLEER. The DNA of the CDR3 is TGCGCCAGCAGCCAAGCAGGGGTCAAGAACGAGCAGTACTTC. Amino acids: CASSQAGVKNEQYF.

A word on this clone: At one end the junction does not follow the germline gene, possibly because of a read error. The chain recombines TRBV7-8 with TRBJ1-1, with 7 bases aligning to TRBD1. The CDR3 runs to 13 residues. Germline V gene sequence: CDR1 SGHVS, CDR2 FQNEAQ. CDR3 coding DNA: TGTGCCAGCACCTTAGGCCTTGACAGGGTGGCTTTCTTT. Translating it yields CASTLGLDRVAFF.

The chain uses TRBV28 and TRBJ1-5; 7 nucleotides agree with TRBD1. Germline assignment: CDR1 MDHEN and CDR2 SYDVKM. CDR3 length equals 19 residues. The V gene end was trimmed by 6 bases and the J gene end by 2 bases; junction bases not matched to a gene: 19. The CDR3 protein is CASSFSRTGWLAGNQPQHF. DNA of the CDR3: TGTGCCAGCAGCTTCTCTCGGACAGGATGGCTCGCGGGCAATCAGCCCCAGCATTTT.